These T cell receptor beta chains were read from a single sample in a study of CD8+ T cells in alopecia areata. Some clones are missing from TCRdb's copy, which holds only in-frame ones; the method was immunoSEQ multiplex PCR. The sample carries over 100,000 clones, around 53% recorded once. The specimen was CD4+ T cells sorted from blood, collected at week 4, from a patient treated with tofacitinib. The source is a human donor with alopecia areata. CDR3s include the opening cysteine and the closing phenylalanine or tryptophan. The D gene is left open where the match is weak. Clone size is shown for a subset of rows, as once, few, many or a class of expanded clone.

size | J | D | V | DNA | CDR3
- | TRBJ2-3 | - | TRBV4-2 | TGTGCCAGCAGCCAAGATCGGAGCGATACGCAGTATTTT | CASSQDRSDTQYF
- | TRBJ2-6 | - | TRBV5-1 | TGCGCCAGCAGCTTGGTGGGACGTCAATCTGGGGCCAACGTCCTGACTTTC | CASSLVGRQSGANVLTF
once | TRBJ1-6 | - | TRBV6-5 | TGTGCCAGCAGACCGCCGGGCTCCTATAATTCACCCCTCCACTTT | CASRPPGSYNSPLHF
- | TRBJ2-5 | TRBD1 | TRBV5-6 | TGTGCCAGCAGCCGAGAGTCCGGGACAGAAGAGACCCAGTACTTC | CASSRESGTEETQYF
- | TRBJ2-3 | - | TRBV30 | TGTGCCTGGAGTGTATCACGGCCAGGGAGAGATACGCAGTATTTT | CAWSVSRPGRDTQYF
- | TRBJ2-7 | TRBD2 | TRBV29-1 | TGCAGCGTGCTAGCGGCGGCCGGCGAGCAGTACTTC | CSVLAAAGEQYF
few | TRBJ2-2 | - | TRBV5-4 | TGTGCCAGCAGCTTTGGGGGGACCCTGTACACCGGGGAGCTGTTTTTT | CASSFGGTLYTGELFF
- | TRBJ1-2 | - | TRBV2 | TGTGCCCGAGGCAGCCAGGCAGGAACCTATGGCTACACCTTC | CARGSQAGTYGYTF
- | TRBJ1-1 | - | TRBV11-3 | TGTGCCAGCAAGGGTGGAAACACTGAAGCTTTCTTT | CASKGGNTEAFF
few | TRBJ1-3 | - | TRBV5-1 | TGCGCCAGCAGCCCTAGCCCCGGCGGAAGCTCTGGAAACACCATATATTTT | CASSPSPGGSSGNTIYF
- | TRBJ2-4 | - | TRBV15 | TGTGCCACCAGCAGAAGGCCGGTGGCATCAGCCAAAAACATTCAGTACTTC | CATSRRPVASAKNIQYF
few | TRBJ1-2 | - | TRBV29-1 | TGCAGCGTTGATAACGCGGGCCAAGGCTACACCTTC | CSVDNAGQGYTF
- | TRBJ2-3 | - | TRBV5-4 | TGTGCCAGCAGCTTGGAGACCTGGGGGGGCACAGATACGCAGTATTTT | CASSLETWGGTDTQYF
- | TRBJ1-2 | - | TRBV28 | TGTGCCATCCGCCCCCGTAGGGGAGATGGCTACACCTTC | CAIRPRRGDGYTF
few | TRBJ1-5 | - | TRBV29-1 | TGCAGCGTTGGTTCGGGGGTTCAGCCCCAGCATTTT | CSVGSGVQPQHF
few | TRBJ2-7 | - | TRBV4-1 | TGCGCCAGCAGCCAAGATCTCAGACTGCCCTACGAGCAGTACTTC | CASSQDLRLPYEQYF
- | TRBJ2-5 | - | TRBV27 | TGTGCCAGCTCGCCACGGACGGTAGGAAGACGGGGGACCCAGTACTTC | CASSPRTVGRRGTQYF
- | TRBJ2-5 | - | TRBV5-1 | TGCGCCAGCAGGCTGACGTCTCTCGGGGGGACCCAGTACTTC | CASRLTSLGGTQYF
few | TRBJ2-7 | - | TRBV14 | TGTGCCAGCAGCGATAACGGGGGTTCTAACGAGCAGTACTTC | CASSDNGGSNEQYF
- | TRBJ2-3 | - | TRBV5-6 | TGTGCCAGCAGCTTGGTAGGGTTAGATACGCAGTATTTT | CASSLVGLDTQYF
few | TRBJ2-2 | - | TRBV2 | TGTGCCAGCAGAGGGACCGGGGAGCTGTTTTTT | CASRGTGELFF
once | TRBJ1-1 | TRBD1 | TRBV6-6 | TGTGCCAGCAGTTATGACAGGGCCACTGAAGCTTTCTTT | CASSYDRATEAFF
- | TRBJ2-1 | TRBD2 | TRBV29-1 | TGCAGCGTTGCACGACTAGCGGGATACAATGAGCAGTTCTTC | CSVARLAGYNEQFF
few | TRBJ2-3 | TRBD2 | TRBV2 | TGTGCCAGCAGGGCCGGGACTAGCGGAACAGATACGCAGTATTTT | CASRAGTSGTDTQYF
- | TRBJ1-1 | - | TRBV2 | TGTGCCACCGCAGCCCAGGGAGGAAAGTACACTGAAGCTTTCTTT | CATAAQGGKYTEAFF
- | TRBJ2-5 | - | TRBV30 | TGTGCCTGGAGTACCGGGGGATCGGAGACCCAGTACTTC | CAWSTGGSETQYF
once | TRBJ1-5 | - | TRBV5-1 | TGCGCCAGCAGCTTGGGTCAGGGCGGTCAGCCCCAGCATTTT | CASSLGQGGQPQHF
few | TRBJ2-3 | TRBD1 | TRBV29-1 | TGCAGCGCACAGGGGGCAGATACGCAGTATTTT | CSAQGADTQYF
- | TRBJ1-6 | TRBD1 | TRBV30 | TGTGCCTGGAGTGCACAGGGGTTCTCACCCCTCCACTTT | CAWSAQGFSPLHF
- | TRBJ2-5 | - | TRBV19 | TGTGCCAGTAGTCTGACCGGGACTCCGGAGACCCAGTACTTC | CASSLTGTPETQYF
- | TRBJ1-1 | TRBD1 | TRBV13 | TGTGCCAGCAGCCCCATTACAGGGGCCAGGAACACTGAAGCTTTCTTT | CASSPITGARNTEAFF
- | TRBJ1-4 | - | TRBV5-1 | TGCGCCAGCAGCCCCGGCCGGTATAATGAAAAACTGTTTTTT | CASSPGRYNEKLFF
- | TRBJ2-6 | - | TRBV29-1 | TGCAGCGTTGAACGGCGCTCTGGGGCCAACGTCCTGACTTTC | CSVERRSGANVLTF
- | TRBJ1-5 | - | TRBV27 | TGTGCCAGCAGTTTATCACCCACTGGGTGGCCCCAGCATTTT | CASSLSPTGWPQHF
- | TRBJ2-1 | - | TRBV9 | TGTGCCAGCAGCGTGAGGGGATCCGAAGGTGAGCAGTTCTTC | CASSVRGSEGEQFF
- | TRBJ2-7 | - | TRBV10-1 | TGCGCCAGCAGTGAGGCATCTAGGGGTATCGACGAGCAGTACTTC | CASSEASRGIDEQYF
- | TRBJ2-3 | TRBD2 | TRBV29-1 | TGCAGCGTTGAAGAAAGGGCGTCCGGGGGGGCCTTGACGCAGTATTTT | CSVEERASGGALTQYF
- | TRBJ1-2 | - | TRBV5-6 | TGTGCCAGCACCGAATGGAAGGACTATGGCTACACCTTC | CASTEWKDYGYTF
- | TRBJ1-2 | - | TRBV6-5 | TGTGCCAGCAGTTACTCAGTGCGGGGCAACTATGGCTACACCTTC | CASSYSVRGNYGYTF
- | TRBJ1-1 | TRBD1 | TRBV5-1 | TGCGCCAGCAGCTCCCTCACAGGGGGCGGTGGCACTGAAGCTTTCTTT | CASSSLTGGGGTEAFF
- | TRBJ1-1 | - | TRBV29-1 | TGCAGCGTTGGGCAGGGGTTGAGCACTGAAGCTTTCTTT | CSVGQGLSTEAFF
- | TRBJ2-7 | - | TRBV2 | TGTGCCAGCAGCGCTAAAGTCTACGAGCAGTACTTC | CASSAKVYEQYF
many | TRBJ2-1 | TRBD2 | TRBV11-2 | TGTGCCAGCAGCCCGGGGTCTAGCGGGAGGATGAGTGAGCAGTTCTTC | CASSPGSSGRMSEQFF
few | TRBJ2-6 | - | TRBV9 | TGTGCCAGCAGCAGTCAGGGGCCGATCTCTGGGGCCAACGTCCTGACTTTC | CASSSQGPISGANVLTF
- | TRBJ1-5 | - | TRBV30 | TGTGCCTGGAGCCCCGCCTGGCAGCAGCCCCAGCATTTT | CAWSPAWQQPQHF
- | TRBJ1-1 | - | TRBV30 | TGTGCCAGTACAGGGAACACTGAAGCTTTCTTT | CASTGNTEAFF
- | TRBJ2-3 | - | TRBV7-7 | TGTGCCAGCAGCCCCCTAACAACTAGCACAGATACGCAGTATTTT | CASSPLTTSTDTQYF
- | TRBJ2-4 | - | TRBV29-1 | TGCAGCGTTGAATCAGGGTCAGGGAACATTCAGTACTTC | CSVESGSGNIQYF
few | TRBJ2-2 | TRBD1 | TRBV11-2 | TGTGCCAGCAGCACCAGACAGGGCGGGCACGGGGAGCTGTTTTTT | CASSTRQGGHGELFF
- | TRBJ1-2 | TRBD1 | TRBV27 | TGTGCCAGCAGTCCCCGGGACAGGGCTGGCTACACCTTC | CASSPRDRAGYTF
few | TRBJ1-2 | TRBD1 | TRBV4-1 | TGCGCCAGCAGCCAAGATTGGACAGGGCGTTGGGATGGCTACACCTTC | CASSQDWTGRWDGYTF
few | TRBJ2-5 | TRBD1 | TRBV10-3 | TGTGCCATCAGTGGACAGGGCCAAGAGACCCAGTACTTC | CAISGQGQETQYF
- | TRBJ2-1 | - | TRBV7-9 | TGTGCCAGCAGCCTACAGGCGGCTGACAATGAGCAGTTCTTC | CASSLQAADNEQFF
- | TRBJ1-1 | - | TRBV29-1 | TGCAGCGGGAAATATTTGAACACTGAAGCTTTCTTT | CSGKYLNTEAFF
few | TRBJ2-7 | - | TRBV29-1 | TGCAGCGTCCGCAAGGACCACAGCGGGCTAAGGGAGCAGTACTTC | CSVRKDHSGLREQYF
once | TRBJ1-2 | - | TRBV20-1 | TGCAGTGCTAGGAGTGTCCATGGCTACACCTTC | CSARSVHGYTF